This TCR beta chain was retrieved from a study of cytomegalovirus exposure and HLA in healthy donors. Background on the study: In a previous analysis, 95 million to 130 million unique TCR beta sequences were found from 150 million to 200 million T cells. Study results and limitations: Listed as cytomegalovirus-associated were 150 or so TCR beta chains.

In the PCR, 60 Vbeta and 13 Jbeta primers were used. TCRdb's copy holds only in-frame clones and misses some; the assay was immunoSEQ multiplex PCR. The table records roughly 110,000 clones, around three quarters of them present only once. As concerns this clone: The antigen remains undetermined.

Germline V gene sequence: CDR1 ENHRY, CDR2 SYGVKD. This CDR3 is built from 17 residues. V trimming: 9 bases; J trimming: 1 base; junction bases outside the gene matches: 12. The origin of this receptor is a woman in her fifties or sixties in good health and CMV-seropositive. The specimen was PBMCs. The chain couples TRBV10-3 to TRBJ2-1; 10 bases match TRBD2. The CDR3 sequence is CAIQKFLAGASYNEQFF. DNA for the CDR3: TGTGCCATACAGAAATTTCTAGCGGGGGCATCCTACAATGAGCAGTTCTTC.